This passage covers 17 T cell receptor beta chains from one sample sequenced in a study of cytomegalovirus exposure and HLA in healthy donors. It was with 60 Vbeta and 13 Jbeta primers that the PCR ran. The method was immunoSEQ multiplex PCR; TCRdb's version includes in-frame clones alone and lacks a portion of them. This table has roughly 130,000 clones, more than 8% appearing once. The sequenced sample consisted of PBMCs. These receptors were obtained from a man between 40 and 49 years old in good health and CMV-seronegative.

The table lists this clone with a few counts. J is TRBJ1-2 and V is TRBV9, with TRBD1 identical over 9 bases. Germline V CDR1 and CDR2: SGDLS, YYNGEE. Trimming cost V 5 bases and J 3 bases; bases outside gene matches: 8. The CDR3 is made up of 15 amino acids. This CDR3 is CASSGTGGADYGYTF. The CDR3 DNA is TGTGCCAGCAGTGGCACAGGGGGCGCGGACTATGGCTACACCTTC.

This clone occurred a few times. The V gene is TRBV6-1, the J gene TRBJ2-2, with D possibly TRBD2 on 5 matching bases. The V gene lost 5 bases and the J gene lost 4 bases, with 11 bases spanning the gap. From germline, CDR1 is MNHNS and CDR2 SASEGT. CDR3 size: 14 residues. CDR3 nucleotides: TGTGCCAGCAGTCTGTCGGGGTCCACCGGGGAGCTGTTTTTT. This sequence encodes CASSLSGSTGELFF.

This clone was observed a few times. V and J are TRBV7-2 and TRBJ1-4, with D unresolved. In germline, CDR1 is SGHTA, CDR2 FQGNSA. This CDR3 spans 14 amino acids. The V gene lost 5 bases and the J gene lost 0 bases, with 7 bases spanning the gap. The CDR3 DNA is TGTGCCAGCAGCCCAGAAGCAACTAATGAAAAACTGTTTTTT. It yields the protein CASSPEATNEKLFF.

This clone has only a few counts. V usage is TRBV5-1 and J usage is TRBJ2-1; 9 bases are a match to TRBD1. V lost 2 bases to trimming and J lost 6 bases; unmatched junction nucleotides: 12. CDR1 and CDR2 (germline): SGHRS, YFSETQ. The CDR3 runs 17 residues. The CDR3 loop reads CASSFGTTGQGFNEQFF. The CDR3 region has the DNA TGCGCCAGCAGCTTTGGAACAACGGGACAGGGCTTCAATGAGCAGTTCTTC.

The chain employs TRBV19 and TRBJ2-1; 9 bases align to TRBD2. Germline V CDR1 and CDR2: LNHDA, SQIVND (reference sequence). V shed 1 base, J shed 4 bases, and the junction held 2 bases outside the gene matches. The CDR3 covers 15 residues. The DNA for the CDR3 is TGTGCCAGTAGTATAGGCGGGGGGGCTTACAATGAGCAGTTCTTC. This translates into CASSIGGGAYNEQFF.

The chain combines TRBV6-4 with TRBJ2-3, with 10 bases identical to TRBD1. The CDR3 is made up of 15 amino acids. The V gene end was trimmed by 2 bases and the J gene end by 1 base; junction bases not matched to a gene: 0. Germline values: CDR1 MRHNA, CDR2 SNTAGT. This chain's CDR3 is CASSDGTGGTDTQYF. CDR3 nucleotides: TGTGCCAGCAGTGACGGGACAGGGGGCACAGATACGCAGTATTTT.

Regarding this clone: Other DNA sequences from this sample encode an identical CDR3 as well. V gene TRBV30 combines with J gene TRBJ1-1; 8 bases are a match to TRBD1. In germline, CDR1 is GTSNPN, CDR2 SVGIG (reference sequence). Unmatched junction bases numbered 16, after V lost 2 bases and J lost 14 bases. The CDR3 has 14 residues. This CDR3 is CAWSKGGLQGAAFF. In DNA form, the CDR3 reads TGTGCCTGGAGTAAGGGGGGGTTGCAGGGGGCGGCCTTCTTT.

This clone was observed a few times. The chain recombines TRBV2 with TRBJ2-5; 7 bases line up with TRBD1. Germline values: CDR1 SNHLY, CDR2 FYNNEI. Losses at the gene ends were 3 bases for V and 5 bases for J; bases not matched to a gene: 0. The CDR3 runs 12 residues. DNA of the CDR3: TGTGCCAGCAGTGACAGGGGGGAGACCCAGTACTTC. Protein product: CASSDRGETQYF.

There are a few counts of this clone. The rearrangement links TRBV25-1 to TRBJ2-3; 9 bases match TRBD2. The CDR3 covers 16 residues. Looked up from germline, CDR1 is MGHDK and CDR2 is SYGVNS. Trimming removed 3 bases from V and 5 bases from J; junction bases left unmatched: 9. The CDR3 sequence is CASSDGTYSGGDTQYF. For the CDR3, the DNA is TGTGCCAGCAGTGACGGAACTTATAGCGGGGGAGATACGCAGTATTTT.

This clone has only a few counts. The gene calls are TRBV14 and TRBJ2-7; tentatively, D is TRBD2 (6 bases). V gave up 4 bases and J gave up 2 bases, with 18 bases separating them. The CDR3 is made up of 16 amino acids. From germline, CDR1 is SGHDN and CDR2 FVKESK. CDR3 nucleotide sequence: TGTGCCAGCAGCCCGAATTATTTTGGGGGGACCTACGAGCAGTACTTC. Protein product: CASSPNYFGGTYEQYF.

The genes are TRBV6-5 and TRBJ2-5, with 8 bases identical to TRBD1. The J segment lost 5 bases and the V segment lost 6 bases, leaving 8 bases of the junction unmatched. This CDR3 has 14 amino acids. From germline, CDR1 is MNHEY and CDR2 SVGAGI. Here the CDR3 reads CASRLGQGFETQYF. CDR3 in DNA: TGTGCCAGCAGGCTAGGACAGGGCTTCGAGACCCAGTACTTC.

This clone was picked up a small number of times. The chain recombines TRBV28 with TRBJ2-1; D is unresolved. The CDR3 has 13 amino acids. Germline V CDR1 and CDR2: MDHEN, SYDVKM. The V end lost 2 bases, the J end lost 6 bases, and 8 bases lay between the germline ends. In DNA, the CDR3 is TGTGCCAGCAGTTTAGGGCCCTTCAATGAGCAGTTCTTC. This gives the protein CASSLGPFNEQFF.

This clone has just one count. The rearrangement joins TRBV18 to TRBJ2-5; 9 nucleotides align to TRBD1. CDR1 KGHSH and CDR2 LQKENI come from the germline V gene. The trim removed 3 bases at V and 10 bases at J, leaving 9 bases unmatched. This CDR3 contains 14 residues. The CDR3 spells CASSPGTGNRIQYF. The CDR3 DNA is TGTGCCAGCTCACCCGGGACAGGGAACAGGATCCAGTACTTC.

This clone turned up a few times. V and J are TRBV5-1 and TRBJ2-7; 8 bases fit TRBD1. V was pared by 0 bases and J by 2 bases, with 4 bases of the junction left unmatched. CDR1 and CDR2 from the germline V gene are SGHRS and YFSETQ. The CDR3 totals 15 residues. CDR3 sequence (DNA): TGCGCCAGCAGCTTGGTCGGACAGGGCACCTACGAGCAGTACTTC. This translates into CASSLVGQGTYEQYF.

V gene TRBV14 combines with J gene TRBJ1-1; the D is unclear. Germline V gives CDR1 SGHDN, CDR2 FVKESK. CDR3 length: 12 amino acids. Trimming pared 1 base from V and 7 bases from J, leaving 7 bases between. CDR3 residues: CASSQGHFEAFF. The CDR3 nucleotides read TGTGCCAGCAGCCAAGGGCATTTTGAAGCTTTCTTT. The full variable domain, completed using reference TRBV14 and TRBJ1-1, is EAGVTQFPSHSVIEKGQTVTLRCDPISGHDNLYWYRRVMGKEIKFLLHFVKESKQDESGMPNNRFLAERTGGTYSTLKVQPAELEDSGVYFCASSQGHFEAFFGQGTRLTVV.

This clone was observed a few times. This chain connects TRBV6-5 to TRBJ2-2; TRBD1 matches at 9 bases. The length of the CDR3 is 14 residues. V lost 5 bases and J lost 8; bases outside the gene matches: 6. The germline CDR1 and CDR2 sequences are MNHEY and SVGAGI. The CDR3 coding sequence is TGTGCCAGCAGTATTGGGACAGGGCGAGGGGAGCTGTTTTTT. Translated: CASSIGTGRGELFF.

This sequence joins TRBV6-6 and TRBJ1-6; no firm D call. The germline gives CDR1 MNHNY, CDR2 SVGAGI (reference sequence). V lost 0 bases and J 4 bases, leaving 10 bases between the germline ends. The CDR3 has 16 amino acids. The CDR3 DNA follows: TGTGCCAGCAGTTACTCCTTTCACGGTTATAATTCACCCCTCCACTTT. This encodes CASSYSFHGYNSPLHF.